This T cell receptor (beta chain) was obtained from a study of blood T cell repertoires in COVID-19. Study-level information: Italy, Spain and the United States were the sources of the convalescent and acute COVID-19 samples.

Methods used by the authors: Reference gene primer amplification in the assay estimated nucleated cell counts. Sequenced by immunoSEQ multiplex PCR; TCRdb stores in-frame clones only, minus some. That table supplies the V and J calls and clone size; D and trimming were determined from the DNA. The table includes 30,000 or so clones, 80% to 85% detected once. The germline gives CDR1 MNHEY, CDR2 SVGEGT. V shed 0 bases and J shed 0 bases, with 5 bases lying between them. The CDR3 is made up of 14 amino acids. Sequences were obtained from peripheral blood. This sequence originates from a man older than 75 with active COVID-19. The chain recombines TRBV6-2 or TRBV6-3 with TRBJ1-2; D unresolved. This CDR3 reads CASSYSYTNYGYTF. The CDR3 nucleotides are TGTGCCAGCAGTTACTCGTATACTAACTATGGCTACACCTTC.